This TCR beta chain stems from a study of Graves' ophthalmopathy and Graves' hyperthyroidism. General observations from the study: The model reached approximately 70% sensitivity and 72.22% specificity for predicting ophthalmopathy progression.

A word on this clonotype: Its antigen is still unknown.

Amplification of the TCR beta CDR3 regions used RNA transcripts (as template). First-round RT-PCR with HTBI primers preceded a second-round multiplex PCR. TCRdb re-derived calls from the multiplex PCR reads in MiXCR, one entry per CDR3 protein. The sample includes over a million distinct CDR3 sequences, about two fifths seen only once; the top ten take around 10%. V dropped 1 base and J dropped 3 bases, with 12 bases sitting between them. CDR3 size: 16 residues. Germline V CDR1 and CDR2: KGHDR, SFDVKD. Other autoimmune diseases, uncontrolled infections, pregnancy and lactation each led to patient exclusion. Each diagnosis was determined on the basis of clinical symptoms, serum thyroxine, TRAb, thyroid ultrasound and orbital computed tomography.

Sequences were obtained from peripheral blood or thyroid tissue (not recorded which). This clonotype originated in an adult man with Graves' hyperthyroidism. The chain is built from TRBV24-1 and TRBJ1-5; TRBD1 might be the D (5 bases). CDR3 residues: CATSDFLGTTNQPQHF. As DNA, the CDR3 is TGTGCCACCAGTGATTTCTTGGGGACCACCAATCAGCCCCAGCATTTT.